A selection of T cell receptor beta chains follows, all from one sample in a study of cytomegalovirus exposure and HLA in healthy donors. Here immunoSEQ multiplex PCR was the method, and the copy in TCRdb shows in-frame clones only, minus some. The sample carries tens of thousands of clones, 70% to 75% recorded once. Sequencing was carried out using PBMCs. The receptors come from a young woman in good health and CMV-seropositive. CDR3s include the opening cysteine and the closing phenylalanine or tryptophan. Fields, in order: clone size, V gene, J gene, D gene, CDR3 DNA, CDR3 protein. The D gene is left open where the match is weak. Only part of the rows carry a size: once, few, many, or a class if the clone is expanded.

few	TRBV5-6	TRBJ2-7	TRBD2	TGTGCCAGCAGCTACGGACTAGCGAGTTCCTACGAGCAGTACTTC	CASSYGLASSYEQYF
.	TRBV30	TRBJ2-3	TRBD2	TGTGCCTGGACCGGACTAGCGGGCAGCACAGATACGCAGTATTTT	CAWTGLAGSTDTQYF
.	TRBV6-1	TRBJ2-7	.	TGTGCCAGCAGTAGGGACTTGTCCTACGAGCAGTACTTC	CASSRDLSYEQYF
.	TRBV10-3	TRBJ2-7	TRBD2	TGTGCCACTTCGGGACTAGCGGGAGTATACGAGCAGTACTTC	CATSGLAGVYEQYF
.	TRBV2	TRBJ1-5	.	TGTGCCAGCAGAGTCGGGGGGGGATATAGCAATCAGCCCCAGCATTTT	CASRVGGGYSNQPQHF
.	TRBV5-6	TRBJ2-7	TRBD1	TGTGCCAGCAGCCGGGACAGCTACGAGCAGTACTTC	CASSRDSYEQYF
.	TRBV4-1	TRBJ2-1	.	TGCGCCAGCAGCCAAGTTCCGGGACTCGCCTTTGATGAGCAGTTCTTC	CASSQVPGLAFDEQFF
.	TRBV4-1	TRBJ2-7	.	TGCGCCAGCAGCGAAGCGACTTACTCCTACGAGCAGTACTTC	CASSEATYSYEQYF
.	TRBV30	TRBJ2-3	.	TGTGCCTGGACCCCGGGGACAGATACGCAGTATTTT	CAWTPGTDTQYF
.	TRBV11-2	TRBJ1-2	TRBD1	TGTGCCAGCAGCTACAGGGGGGCCCTAGATGGCTACACCTTC	CASSYRGALDGYTF
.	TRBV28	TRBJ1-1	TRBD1	TGTGCCAGCGGCCGGGACAGGGGATATGAAGCTTTCTTT	CASGRDRGYEAFF
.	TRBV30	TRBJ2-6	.	TGTGCCTGGAGTGTGGACAACTCTGGGGCCAACGTCCTGACTTTC	CAWSVDNSGANVLTF
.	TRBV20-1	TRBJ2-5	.	TGCAGTGCTAGGACAGAGGAGACCCAGTACTTC	CSARTEETQYF
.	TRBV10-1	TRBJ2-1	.	TGCGCCAGCAGTGAGTCGCTAGCACGAAATGAGCAGTTCTTC	CASSESLARNEQFF
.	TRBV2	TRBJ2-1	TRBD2	TGTGCCAGCAGTGTTGGTAGCGGGAGGGCCCAGGAGCAGTTCTTC	CASSVGSGRAQEQFF
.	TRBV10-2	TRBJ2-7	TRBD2	TGCGCCAGCAGTTCTATAACCACACGGACTAGCGACCGCTACGAGCAGTACTTC	CASSSITTRTSDRYEQYF
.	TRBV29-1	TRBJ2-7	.	TGCAGCGTTGACGGGGGAGGCTACGAGCAGTACTTC	CSVDGGGYEQYF
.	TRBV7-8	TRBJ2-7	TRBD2	TGTGCCAGCAGCTTATTTGAGCGGGAAAACTACGAGCAGTACTTC	CASSLFERENYEQYF
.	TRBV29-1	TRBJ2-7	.	TGCAGACACAGTGAAGAAGGAAGGTACGAGCAGTACTTC	CRHSEEGRYEQYF
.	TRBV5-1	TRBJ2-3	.	TGCGCCAGCAGCTCCACTAGAGCTAGCACAGATACGCAGTATTTT	CASSSTRASTDTQYF
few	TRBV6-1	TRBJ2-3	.	TGTGCCAGCAGTGACATCAGGGTTGGGACAGATACGCAGTATTTT	CASSDIRVGTDTQYF
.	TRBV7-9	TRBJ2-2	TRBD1	TGTGCCAGCAGCATACAGGGGCCTACGAACACCGGGGAGCTGTTTTTT	CASSIQGPTNTGELFF
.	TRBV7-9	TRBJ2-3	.	TGTGCCAGCAGCCCACGGAGGGACACAGATACGCAGTATTTT	CASSPRRDTDTQYF
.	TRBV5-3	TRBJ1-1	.	TGTGCCAGAAGCTTAGGTGGTGGGGCGCGGAACACTGAAGCTTTCTTT	CARSLGGGARNTEAFF
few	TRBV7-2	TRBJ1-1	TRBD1	TGTGCCAGCAGCTTAGTCAGCCAGGGGGCGAGCACTGAAGCTTTCTTT	CASSLVSQGASTEAFF
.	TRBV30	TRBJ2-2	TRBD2	TGTGCCTGGAGTCCGGGAGGCCGGATCGGGGAGCTGTTTTTT	CAWSPGGRIGELFF
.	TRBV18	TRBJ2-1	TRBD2	TGTGCCAGCTCACCATGGTTGGAGACTAGCGGCTACCATGAGCAGTTCTTC	CASSPWLETSGYHEQFF
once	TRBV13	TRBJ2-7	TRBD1	TGTACCAGCAGCTTAGGGGACAGGGGGTACAACTTC	CTSSLGDRGYNF
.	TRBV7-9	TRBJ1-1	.	TGTGCCAGCAGCTTAGAACAGGCAGGTGAAGCTTTCTTT	CASSLEQAGEAFF
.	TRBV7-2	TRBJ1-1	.	TGTGCCAGCAGCTTAAGTAACAGGAACACTGAAGCTTTCTTT	CASSLSNRNTEAFF
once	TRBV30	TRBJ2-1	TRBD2	TGTGCCTGGTCTAGCGGGAGGTCTCTTTGGAATGAGCAGTTCTTC	CAWSSGRSLWNEQFF
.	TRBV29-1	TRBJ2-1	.	TGCAGCGTTCCTTGGCCCTACAATGAGCAGTTCTTC	CSVPWPYNEQFF
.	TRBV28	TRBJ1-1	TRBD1	TGTGCCAGCAGTTTCTGGGACAGGGGGCGTGGGAACACTGAAGCTTTCTTT	CASSFWDRGRGNTEAFF
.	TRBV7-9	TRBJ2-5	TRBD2	TGTGCCAGCAGTTGGGGACTAGCGGGAGTAGAGACCCAGTACTTC	CASSWGLAGVETQYF
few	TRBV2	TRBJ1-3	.	TGTGCCAGCAGGCGGGACACCATATATTTT	CASRRDTIYF
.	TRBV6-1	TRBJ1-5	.	TGTGCCAGCAATCCCTATAGCAATCAGCCCCAGCATTTT	CASNPYSNQPQHF
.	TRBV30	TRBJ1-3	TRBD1	TGTGCCTGGAACCGGGACAGGGGTTTTGGAAACACCATATATTTT	CAWNRDRGFGNTIYF
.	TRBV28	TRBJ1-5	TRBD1	TGTGCCACCACAGGGGGGGGTCAGCCCCAGCATTTT	CATTGGGQPQHF